These T cell receptor beta chains were read from a single sample in a study of T-cell reconstitution after alpha-beta-depleted transplantation in children. TCRdb re-analysed the PCR reads in MiXCR, keeping a single row per CDR3 protein. The table includes more than 550,000 distinct CDR3 sequences, roughly 10% detected once. This material consisted of PBMCs from the stem cell graft donor, taken from the stem cell graft. These receptors came from a human donor who donated a stem cell graft to a child with acute myeloid leukemia. Both conserved end residues are part of each CDR3. D genes are given only for firm matches. The size entry is marked missing in some rows and otherwise reads once, few, many or a size class.

CASTRLAGASGETQYF | TGCGCCAGCACCCGACTAGCGGGAGCCTCCGGGGAGACCCAGTACTTC | NA | TRBV5-1 | TRBD2 | TRBJ2-5
CASSQQGYTGELFF | TGCGCCAGCAGTCAACAGGGTTACACCGGGGAGCTGTTTTTT | few | TRBV5-1 | NA | TRBJ2-2
CASSELGDSTYEQYF | TGTGCCAGCAGTGAATTAGGGGATTCAACCTACGAGCAGTACTTC | many | TRBV25-1 | NA | TRBJ2-7
CASKNPGQGWGITEAFF | TGTGCCAGTAAAAATCCGGGACAGGGGTGGGGGATAACTGAAGCTTTCTTT | NA | TRBV6-1 | TRBD1 | TRBJ1-1
CASGLGDVYSEQYF | TGTGCTAGTGGTTTGGGGGACGTATACAGCGAGCAGTACTTC | many | TRBV12-5 | NA | TRBJ2-7
CATSDLLSGAPTF | TGTGCCACCAGTGATTTGCTTAGCGGGGCCCCTACCTTC | many | TRBV24-1 | TRBD2 | TRBJ2-1
CSASRDLEQYF | TGCAGTGCCAGCCGGGACCTCGAGCAGTACTTC | NA | TRBV20-1 | NA | TRBJ2-7
CASSSPGTGTNYGYTF | TGTGCCAGTAGCAGTCCCGGGACAGGGACTAACTATGGCTACACCTTC | many | TRBV19 | TRBD1 | TRBJ1-2
CASSSTERFHEQYF | TGTGCCAGTAGTTCGACAGAACGGTTCCACGAGCAGTACTTC | NA | TRBV19 | NA | TRBJ2-7
CASSRTSGRTYEQYF | TGTGCCAGCAGCAGAACTAGCGGGCGAACCTACGAGCAGTACTTC | NA | TRBV7-9 | TRBD2 | TRBJ2-7
CASSLVGQGGTRGPYEQYF | TGTGCCAGCAGCTTAGTTGGCCAGGGGGGGACACGAGGCCCCTACGAGCAGTACTTC | once | TRBV11-1 | NA | TRBJ2-7
CASSHYGGQGSENEQFF | TGTGCCAGCAGCCACTATGGGGGACAGGGATCTGAAAATGAGCAGTTCTTC | few | TRBV4-2 | TRBD1 | TRBJ2-1
CSVEGPDRNTGELFF | TGCAGCGTTGAAGGGCCAGACAGGAACACCGGGGAGCTGTTTTTT | NA | TRBV29-1 | NA | TRBJ2-2
CASTGRLCPYNEQFF | TGTGCCAGCACGGGGCGGCTTTGTCCCTACAATGAGCAGTTCTTC | few | TRBV21-1 | NA | TRBJ2-1
CSARSIQGFEAFF | TGCAGTGCTAGATCCATACAGGGTTTTGAAGCTTTCTTT | many | TRBV20-1 | NA | TRBJ1-1
CASRLDGGYNEQFF | TGCGCCAGCAGACTCGATGGGGGGTACAATGAGCAGTTCTTC | few | TRBV10-2 | NA | TRBJ2-1
CSARDAGTPSQPQHF | TGCAGTGCTAGAGATGCCGGGACTCCTTCTCAGCCCCAGCATTTT | many | TRBV20-1 | NA | TRBJ1-5